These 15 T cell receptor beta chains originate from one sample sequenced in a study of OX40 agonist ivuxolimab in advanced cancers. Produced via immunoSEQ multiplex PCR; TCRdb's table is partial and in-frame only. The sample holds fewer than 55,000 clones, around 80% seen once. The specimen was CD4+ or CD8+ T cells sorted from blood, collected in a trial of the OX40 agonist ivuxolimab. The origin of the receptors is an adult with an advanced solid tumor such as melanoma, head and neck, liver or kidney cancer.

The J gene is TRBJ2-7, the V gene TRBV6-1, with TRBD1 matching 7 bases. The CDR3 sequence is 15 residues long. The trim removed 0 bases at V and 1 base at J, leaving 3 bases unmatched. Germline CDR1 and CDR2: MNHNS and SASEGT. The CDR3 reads CASSEALGQSYEQYF. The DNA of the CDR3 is TGTGCCAGCAGTGAAGCGCTGGGACAGTCCTACGAGCAGTACTTC.

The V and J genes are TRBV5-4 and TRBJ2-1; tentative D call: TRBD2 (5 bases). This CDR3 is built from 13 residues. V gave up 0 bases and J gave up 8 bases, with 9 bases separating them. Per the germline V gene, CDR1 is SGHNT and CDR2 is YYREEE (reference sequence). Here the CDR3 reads CASSLAREDEQFF. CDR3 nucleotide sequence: TGTGCCAGCAGCTTGGCACGGGAAGATGAGCAGTTCTTC. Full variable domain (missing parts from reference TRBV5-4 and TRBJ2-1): ETGVTQSPTHLIKTRGQQVTLRCSSQSGHNTVSWYQQALGQGPQFIFQYYREEENGRGNFPPRFSGLQFPNYSSELNVNALELDDSALYLCASSLAREDEQFFGPGTRLTVL.

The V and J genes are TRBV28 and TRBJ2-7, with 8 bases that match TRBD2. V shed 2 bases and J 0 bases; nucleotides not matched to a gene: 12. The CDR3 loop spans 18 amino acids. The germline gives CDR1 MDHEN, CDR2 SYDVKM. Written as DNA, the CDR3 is TGTGCCAGCAGTTTACTTTTCGCTAGCGGGCGGCCCTCCTACGAGCAGTACTTC. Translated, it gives CASSLLFASGRPSYEQYF.

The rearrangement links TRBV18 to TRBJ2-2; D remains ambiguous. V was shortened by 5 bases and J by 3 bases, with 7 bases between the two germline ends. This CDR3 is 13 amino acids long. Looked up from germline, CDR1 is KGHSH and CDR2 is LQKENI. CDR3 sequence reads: CASSNEYTGELFF. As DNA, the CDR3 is TGTGCCAGCTCAAATGAATACACCGGGGAGCTGTTTTTT.

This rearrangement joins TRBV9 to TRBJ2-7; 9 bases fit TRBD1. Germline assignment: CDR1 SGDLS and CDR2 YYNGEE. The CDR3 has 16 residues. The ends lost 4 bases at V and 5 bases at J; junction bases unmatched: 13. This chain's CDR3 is CASSPRTGAIPNEQYF. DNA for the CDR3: TGTGCCAGCAGCCCGCGGACAGGGGCCATACCTAACGAGCAGTACTTC.

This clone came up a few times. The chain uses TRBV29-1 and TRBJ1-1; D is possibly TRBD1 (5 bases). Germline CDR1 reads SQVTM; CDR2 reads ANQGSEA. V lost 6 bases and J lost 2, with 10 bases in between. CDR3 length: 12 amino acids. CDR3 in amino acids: CSVAGGNTEAFF. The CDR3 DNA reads TGCAGCGTCGCTGGGGGTAACACTGAAGCTTTCTTT.

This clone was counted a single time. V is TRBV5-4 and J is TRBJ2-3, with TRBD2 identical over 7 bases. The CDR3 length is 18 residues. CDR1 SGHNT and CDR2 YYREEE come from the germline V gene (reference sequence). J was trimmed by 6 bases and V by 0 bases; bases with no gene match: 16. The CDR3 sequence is CASSLGAGTMIGPDTQYF. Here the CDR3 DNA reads TGTGCCAGCAGCTTGGGGGCGGGGACTATGATTGGACCCGATACGCAGTATTTT. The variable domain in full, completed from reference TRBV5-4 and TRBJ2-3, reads ETGVTQSPTHLIKTRGQQVTLRCSSQSGHNTVSWYQQALGQGPQFIFQYYREEENGRGNFPPRFSGLQFPNYSSELNVNALELDDSALYLCASSLGAGTMIGPDTQYFGPGTRLTVL.

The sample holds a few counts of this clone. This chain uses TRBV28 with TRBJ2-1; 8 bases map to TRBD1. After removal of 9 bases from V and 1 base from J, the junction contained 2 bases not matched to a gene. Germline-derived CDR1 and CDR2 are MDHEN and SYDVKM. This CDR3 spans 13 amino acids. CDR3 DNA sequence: TGTGCCAGTACAGGGGGTTCCTACAATGAGCAGTTCTTC. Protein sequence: CASTGGSYNEQFF. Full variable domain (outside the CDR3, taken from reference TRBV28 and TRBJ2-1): DVKVTQSSRYLVKRTGEKVFLECVQDMDHENMFWYRQDPGLGLRLIYFSYDVKMKEKGDIPEGYSVSREKKERFSLILESASTNQTSMYLCASTGGSYNEQFFGPGTRLTVL.

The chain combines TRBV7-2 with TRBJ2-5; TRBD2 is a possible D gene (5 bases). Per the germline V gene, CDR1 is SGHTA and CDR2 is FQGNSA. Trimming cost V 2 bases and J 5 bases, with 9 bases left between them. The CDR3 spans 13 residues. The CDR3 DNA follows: TGTGCCAGCAGCTTAATGGCTAGCGAGACCCAGTACTTC. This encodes CASSLMASETQYF.

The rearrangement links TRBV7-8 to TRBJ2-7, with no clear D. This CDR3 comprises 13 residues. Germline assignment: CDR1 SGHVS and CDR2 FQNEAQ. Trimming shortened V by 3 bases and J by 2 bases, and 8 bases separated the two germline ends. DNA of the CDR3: TGTGCCAGCAGCTTCGGGCCTACCTACGAGCAGTACGTC. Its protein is CASSFGPTYEQYV.

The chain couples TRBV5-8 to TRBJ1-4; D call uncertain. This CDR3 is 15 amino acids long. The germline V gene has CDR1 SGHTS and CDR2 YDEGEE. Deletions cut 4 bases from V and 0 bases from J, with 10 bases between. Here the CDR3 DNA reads TGTGCCAGCAGCGACGGAGGCACAACTAATGAAAAACTGTTTTTT. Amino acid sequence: CASSDGGTTNEKLFF.

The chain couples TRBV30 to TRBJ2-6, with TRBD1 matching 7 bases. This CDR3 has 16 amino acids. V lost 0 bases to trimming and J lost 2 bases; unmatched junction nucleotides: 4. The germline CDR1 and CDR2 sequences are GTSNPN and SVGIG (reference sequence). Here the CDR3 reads CAWSVETGTGANVLTF. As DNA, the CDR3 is TGTGCCTGGAGTGTAGAGACAGGGACTGGGGCCAACGTCCTGACTTTC.

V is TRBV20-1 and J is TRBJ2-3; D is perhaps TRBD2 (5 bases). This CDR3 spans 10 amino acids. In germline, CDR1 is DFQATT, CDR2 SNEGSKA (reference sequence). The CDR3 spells CPGNTDTQYF. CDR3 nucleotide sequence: TGCCCGGGGAACACAGATACGCAGTATTTT.

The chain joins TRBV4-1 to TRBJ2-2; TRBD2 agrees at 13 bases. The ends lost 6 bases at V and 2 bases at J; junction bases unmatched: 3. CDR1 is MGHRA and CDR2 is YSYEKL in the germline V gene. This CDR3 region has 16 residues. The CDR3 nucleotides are TGCGCCAGCAGACTAGCGGGGGGGCCTAACACCGGGGAGCTGTTTTTT. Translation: CASRLAGGPNTGELFF.

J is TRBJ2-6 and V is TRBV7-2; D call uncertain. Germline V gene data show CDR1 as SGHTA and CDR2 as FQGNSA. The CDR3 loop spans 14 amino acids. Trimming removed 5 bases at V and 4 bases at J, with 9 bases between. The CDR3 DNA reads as TGTGCCAGCAGCCGGTCGGCGGGGGCCAACGTCCTGACTTTC. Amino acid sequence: CASSRSAGANVLTF.